The 10 T cell receptor beta chains below were found in one sample sequenced in a study of T cells in Graves' hyperthyroidism and ophthalmopathy (dated by TCRdb to about 2019). Library prep was done by multiplex PCR. The sequencer listed for this sample is Illumina HiSeq 2000. Amplification of TCR beta CDR3 regions was carried out from RNA transcripts. A first-round RT-PCR of the TCR CDR3 used the HTBI primer set with the Qiagen OneStep RT-PCR kit. The raw public reads went through TCRdb reprocessing: fastp at Q25, MiXCR clone calling, in-frame beta chains kept. Each entry is one CDR3 protein sequence, shown with its most common DNA and genes. For this sample there are fewer than 300,000 distinct CDR3 sequences; nearly 15% appear just once. The leading ten clones occupy 30% to 35% of the sample. The sequenced sample was blood. These receptors were taken from a woman between 45 and 65 years old with Graves' hyperthyroidism that later progressed to Graves' ophthalmopathy.

This chain links TRBV5-1 with TRBJ1-2, with 7 positions matching TRBD1. V was pared by 0 bases and J by 7 bases, with 3 bases of the junction left unmatched. This CDR3 is built from 13 residues. Germline values: CDR1 SGHRS, CDR2 YFSETQ. For the CDR3, the DNA is TGCGCCAGCAGCTTGGAGACAGGGTTTGGCTACACCTTC. Amino acids: CASSLETGFGYTF.

This clonotype showed up just a few times. The chain joins TRBV19 to TRBJ2-5; TRBD1 is a possible D gene (6 bases). V lost 7 bases and J lost 5, with 14 bases in between. The CDR3 is made up of 13 amino acids. The germline V gene encodes CDR1 LNHDA and CDR2 SQIVND (reference sequence). The CDR3 protein is CASNRRRGETQYF. DNA for the CDR3: TGTGCCAGTAACCGGCGCAGGGGTGAGACCCAGTACTTC.

The gene calls are TRBV7-9 and TRBJ2-1; the D call may be TRBD1 or TRBD2 (5 bases each). CDR1 is SEHNR and CDR2 is FQNEAQ in the germline V gene (reference sequence). The ends were cut back, 5 bases at V and 1 base at J, with 15 bases in the middle. The CDR3 consists of 16 residues. The CDR3 region has the DNA TGTGCCAGCAGCCCCCACCGGGACCGATCCTACAATGAGCAGTTCTTC. Amino acid sequence: CASSPHRDRSYNEQFF.

This clonotype was detected many times. The gene calls are TRBV25-1 and TRBJ2-1; 13 bases agree with TRBD2. The V gene's germline CDR1 is MGHDK and CDR2 SYGVNS. Trimming at V came to 3 bases and at J to 1 base, leaving 15 bases not matched to a gene. There are 21 residues in the CDR3. Here the CDR3 DNA reads TGTGCCAGCAGTGACCTCCCTGGACTAGCGGGAGCTGGCCATTCCTACAATGAGCAGTTCTTC. This sequence encodes CASSDLPGLAGAGHSYNEQFF.

This clonotype was recorded many times. The chain couples TRBV11-2 to TRBJ2-7; no reliable D call. Germline values: CDR1 SGHAT, CDR2 FQNNGV. Trimming pared 0 bases from V and 2 bases from J, leaving 11 bases between. There are 15 residues in the CDR3. The CDR3 loop is CASSLDVLPTYEQYF. The CDR3 bases are TGTGCCAGCAGCTTAGATGTACTCCCGACCTACGAGCAGTACTTC.

This clonotype was recorded at least ten times. This chain links TRBV20-1 with TRBJ2-7; D perhaps matches TRBD2 (6 bases). Germline V lookup: CDR1 DFQATT, CDR2 SNEGSKA (reference sequence). The length of the CDR3 is 14 residues. Trimming pared 3 bases from V and 6 bases from J, leaving 18 bases between. The CDR3, as DNA: TGCAGTGCTAGTCCGGGAGCGACCCTAGGCGAGCAGTACTTC. As protein: CSASPGATLGEQYF.

This clonotype was detected ten times or more. The CDR3 here is CSVDRGQGSTGELFF. The CDR3 DNA sequence: TGCAGCGTTGATCGGGGACAGGGGTCCACCGGGGAGCTGTTTTTT. The J gene is TRBJ2-2, the V gene TRBV29-1; TRBD1 aligns across 10 bases. Germline values: CDR1 SQVTM, CDR2 ANQGSEA. The CDR3 is made up of 15 amino acids. The V gene end was trimmed by 3 bases and the J gene end by 4 bases; junction bases not matched to a gene: 5.

Regarding this clonotype: A much larger clone lies a single base off, so this may be a read error. The chain links TRBV2 to TRBJ2-1; D gene unclear. The CDR3 is made up of 13 amino acids. Germline CDR1 SNHLY, CDR2 FYNNEI. CDR3 bases: TGTGTCAGCAGTGAATTAAACTACAATGAGCAGTTCTTC. This translates into CVSSELNYNEQFF.

This clonotype was seen a few times. V usage is TRBV15 and J usage is TRBJ1-3, with 7 bases identical to TRBD1. With V trimmed by 5 bases and J by 3 bases, 4 bases remained unmatched. Looked up from germline, CDR1 is LNHNV and CDR2 is YYDKDF (reference sequence). The CDR3 runs to 14 residues. CDR3 residues: CATSSTGYGNTIYF. The CDR3 DNA is TGTGCCACCAGCTCGACAGGGTATGGAAACACCATATATTTT. Together with reference TRBV15 and TRBJ1-3, the CDR3 gives the full variable domain: DAMVIQNPRYQVTQFGKPVTLSCSQTLNHNVMYWYQQKSSQAPKLLFHYYDKDFNNEADTPDNFQSRRPNTSFCFLDIRSPGLGDTAMYLCATSSTGYGNTIYFGEGSWLTVV.

The chain employs TRBV5-1 and TRBJ2-2, with TRBD1 as a possible D gene (6 bases). There are 15 residues in the CDR3. Trimming shortened V by 6 bases and J by 4 bases, and 16 bases separated the two germline ends. Germline CDR1 is SGHRS and CDR2 is YFSETQ. The CDR3 DNA reads as TGCGCCAGCACGGGAACAGGGAAGGGCACCGGGGAGCTGTTTTTT. This encodes CASTGTGKGTGELFF.